This TCR beta chain was documented in a study of cytomegalovirus exposure and HLA in healthy donors. Background on the study: The 95 to 150 validation repertoires, a later analysis reported, used the same platform as the approximately 700 first-cohort repertoires. General study findings and limits: A few CMV-associated chains proved CMV antigen-specific in vitro. Usually a TCR sequence was rare, but some public TCRs were found in many donors.

Data came from immunoSEQ multiplex PCR; TCRdb stores just in-frame clones and leaves some out. The sample has 100,000 to 150,000 clones; about 88% are singletons. Of note for this clone: Its specificity is not known.

This CDR3 spans 14 amino acids. Looked up from germline, CDR1 is SGHRS and CDR2 is YFSETQ. V shed 3 bases and J 2 bases; nucleotides not matched to a gene: 4. The TCR originated in a man aged 30 to 45 in good health and CMV-seronegative. Sequenced material: PBMCs. The rearrangement joins TRBV5-1 to TRBJ2-7, with 8 bases fitting TRBD1. CDR3 in DNA: TGCGCCAGCAGCTGGGACAGGCCGACCTACGAGCAGTACTTC. Its protein is CASSWDRPTYEQYF.